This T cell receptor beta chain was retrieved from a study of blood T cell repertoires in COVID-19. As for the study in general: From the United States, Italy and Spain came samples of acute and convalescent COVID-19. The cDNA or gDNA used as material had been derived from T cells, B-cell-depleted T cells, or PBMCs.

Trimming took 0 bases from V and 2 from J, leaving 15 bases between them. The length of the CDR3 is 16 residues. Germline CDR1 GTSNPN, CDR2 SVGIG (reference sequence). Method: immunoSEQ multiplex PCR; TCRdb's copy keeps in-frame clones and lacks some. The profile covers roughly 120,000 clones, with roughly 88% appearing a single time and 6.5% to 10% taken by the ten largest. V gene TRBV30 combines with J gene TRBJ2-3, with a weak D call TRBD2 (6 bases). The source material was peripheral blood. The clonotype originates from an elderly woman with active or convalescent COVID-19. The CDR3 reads CAWSVRDSGSTDTQYF. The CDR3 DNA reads TGTGCCTGGAGTGTACGGGACTCTGGTTCCACAGATACGCAGTATTTT. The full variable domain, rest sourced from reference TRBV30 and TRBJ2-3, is SQTIHQWPATLVQPVGSPLSLECTVEGTSNPNLYWYRQAAGRGLQLLFYSVGIGQISSEVPQNLSASRPQDRQFILSSKKLLLSDSGFYLCAWSVRDSGSTDTQYFGPGTRLTVL.